This T cell receptor beta chain was captured by sequencing in a study of blood T cell repertoires in COVID-19. Turning to the study itself: PBMCs, B-cell-depleted T cells, or T cells provided the cDNA or gDNA that made up the material.

A few counts support this clone. This CDR3 comprises 13 residues. CDR1 is SGHVS and CDR2 is FQNEAQ in the germline V gene. Trimming left V 5 bases short and J 4 bases short, with 9 bases between. The data were produced by immunoSEQ multiplex PCR, yet TCRdb's version contains in-frame clones alone and is incomplete. This repertoire shows 150,000 or so clones, 65% to 85% found once; its top ten account for 3.6%. Cohort placement rested on clinical history that participants reported themselves. Sequencing used PBMCs or T cells enriched from blood (not recorded which). The clonotype comes from a woman between 45 and 65 years old in a cohort exposed to, infected with or recovered from COVID-19 (not recorded which). The rearrangement joins TRBV7-8 to TRBJ2-1; D is perhaps TRBD1 (6 bases). This CDR3 reads CASSKDSYNEQFF. DNA for the CDR3: TGTGCCAGCAGCAAGGACAGTTACAATGAGCAGTTCTTC.